This T cell receptor (beta chain) derives from a study of cytomegalovirus exposure and HLA in healthy donors. The CDR3 loop spans 14 amino acids. In the PCR, 60 Vbeta and 13 Jbeta primers were used. TCRdb's copy holds only in-frame clones and misses some; the assay was immunoSEQ multiplex PCR. The sample has 150,000 to 180,000 clones, over 65% seen once. In the case of this clone: What it binds is not known.

Regarding the study as a whole: Highly shared sequence variants in one cluster were likely a sequencing artifact. Exclusion applied to some V segments, including TRBV6-2 and TRBV6-3, as they were indistinguishable.

Sequencing was performed on PBMCs. The source of this sequence is a man under 40 in good health and CMV-seronegative. V gene TRBV21-1 combines with J gene TRBJ2-7; TRBD1 is taken as the D call from the table, unchecked against the DNA. TRBV21-1 is a pseudogene. The chain's CDR3 is CASSPRTGPYEQYF. The CDR3 region has the DNA TGTGCCAGCAGCCCGAGGACAGGGCCCTACGAGCAGTACTTC.